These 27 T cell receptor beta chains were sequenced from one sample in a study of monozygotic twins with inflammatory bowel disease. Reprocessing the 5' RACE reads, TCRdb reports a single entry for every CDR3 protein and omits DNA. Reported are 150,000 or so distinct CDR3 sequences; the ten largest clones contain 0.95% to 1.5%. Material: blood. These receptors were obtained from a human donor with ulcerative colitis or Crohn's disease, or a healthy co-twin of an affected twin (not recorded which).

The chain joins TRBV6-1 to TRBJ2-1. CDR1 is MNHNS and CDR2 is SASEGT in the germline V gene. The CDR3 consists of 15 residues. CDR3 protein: CASRPRQRPINEQFF.

The CDR3 reads CASSHRGGLRNNEQFF. The rearrangement uses TRBV14 and TRBJ2-1; absent DNA, TCRdb's TRBD2 call cannot be checked. The CDR3 has 16 residues. CDR1 and CDR2 (germline): SGHDN, FVKESK.

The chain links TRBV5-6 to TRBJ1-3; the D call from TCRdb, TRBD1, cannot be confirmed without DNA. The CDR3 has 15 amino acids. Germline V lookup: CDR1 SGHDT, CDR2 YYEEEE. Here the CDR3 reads CASSSAARAGNTIYF.

CDR3 sequence reads: CAISESPRGGEQFF. This chain links TRBV10-3 with TRBJ2-1. Germline CDR1 is ENHRY and CDR2 is SYGVKD. The CDR3 length is 14 residues.

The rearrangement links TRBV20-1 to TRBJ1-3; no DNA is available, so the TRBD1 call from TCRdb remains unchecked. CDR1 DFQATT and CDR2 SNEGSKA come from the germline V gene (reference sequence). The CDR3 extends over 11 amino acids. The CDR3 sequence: CSAAPKNTIYF.

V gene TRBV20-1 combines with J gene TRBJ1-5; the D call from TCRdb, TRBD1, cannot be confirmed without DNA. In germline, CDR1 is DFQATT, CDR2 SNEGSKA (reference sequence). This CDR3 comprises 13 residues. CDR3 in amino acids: CSARDPLGQPQHF.

The CDR3 region is CSARGYRWRMDTQYF. V is TRBV20-1 and J is TRBJ2-3; without DNA, the TCRdb call of TRBD1 cannot be checked. Per the germline V gene, CDR1 is DFQATT and CDR2 is SNEGSKA (reference sequence). CDR3 length: 15 residues.

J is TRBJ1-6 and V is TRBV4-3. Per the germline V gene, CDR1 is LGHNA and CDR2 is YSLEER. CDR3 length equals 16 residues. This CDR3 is CASSQEAASGYSPLHF.

The CDR3 loop is CASSLPLGQASEQYF. The genes are TRBV12-3 or TRBV12-4 and TRBJ2-7; there is no DNA to check the TCRdb D call of TRBD1. The CDR3 sequence is 15 residues long.

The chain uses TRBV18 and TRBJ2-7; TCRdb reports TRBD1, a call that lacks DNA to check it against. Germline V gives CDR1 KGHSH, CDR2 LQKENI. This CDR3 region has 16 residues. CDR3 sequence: CASSPLGQGRFHEQYF.

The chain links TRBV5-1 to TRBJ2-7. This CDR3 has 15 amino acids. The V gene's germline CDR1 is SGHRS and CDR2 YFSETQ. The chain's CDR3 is CASSFVSGRPYEQYF.

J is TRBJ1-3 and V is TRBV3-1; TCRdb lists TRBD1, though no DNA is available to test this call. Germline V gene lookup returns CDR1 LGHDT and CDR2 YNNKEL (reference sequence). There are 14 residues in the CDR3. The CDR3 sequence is CASSLPPESNTIYF. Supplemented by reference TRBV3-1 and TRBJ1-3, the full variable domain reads DTAVSQTPKYLVTQMGNDKSIKCEQNLGHDTMYWYKQDSKKFLKIMFSYNNKELIINETVPNRFSPKSPDKAHLNLHINSLELGDSAVYFCASSLPPESNTIYFGEGSWLTVV.

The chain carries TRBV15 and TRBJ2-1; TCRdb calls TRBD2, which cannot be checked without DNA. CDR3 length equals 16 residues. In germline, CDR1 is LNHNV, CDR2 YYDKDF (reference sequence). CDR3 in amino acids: CATSRDIGAPASAQFF.

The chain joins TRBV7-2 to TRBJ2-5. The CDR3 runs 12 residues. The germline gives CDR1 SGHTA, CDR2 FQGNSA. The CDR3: CASSLDGKTQYF. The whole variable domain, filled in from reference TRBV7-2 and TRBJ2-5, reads GAGVSQSPSNKVTEKGKDVELRCDPISGHTALYWYRQSLGQGLEFLIYFQGNSAPDKSGLPSDRFSAERTGGSVSTLTIQRTQQEDSAVYLCASSLDGKTQYFGPGTRLLVL.

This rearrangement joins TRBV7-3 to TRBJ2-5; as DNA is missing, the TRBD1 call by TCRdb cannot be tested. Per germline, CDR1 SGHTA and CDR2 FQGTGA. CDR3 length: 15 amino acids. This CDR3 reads CASSWTGGSQETQYF.

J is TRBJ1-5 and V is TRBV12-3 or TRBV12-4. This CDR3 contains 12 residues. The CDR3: CASSQPNQPQHF.

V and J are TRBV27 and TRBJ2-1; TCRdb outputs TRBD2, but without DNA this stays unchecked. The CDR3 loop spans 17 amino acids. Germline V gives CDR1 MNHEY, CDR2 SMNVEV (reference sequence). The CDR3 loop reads CASSPGLAGDSYNEQFF.

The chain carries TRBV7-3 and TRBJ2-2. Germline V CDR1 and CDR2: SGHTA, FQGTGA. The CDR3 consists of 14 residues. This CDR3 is CASSSLANPGELFF.

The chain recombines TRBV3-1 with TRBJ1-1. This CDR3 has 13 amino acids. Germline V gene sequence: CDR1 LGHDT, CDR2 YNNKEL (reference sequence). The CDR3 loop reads CATGQTGNTEAFF.

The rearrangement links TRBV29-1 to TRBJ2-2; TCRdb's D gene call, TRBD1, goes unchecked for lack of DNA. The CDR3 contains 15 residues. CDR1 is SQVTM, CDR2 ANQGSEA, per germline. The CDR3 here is CSAGQGASNTGELFF.

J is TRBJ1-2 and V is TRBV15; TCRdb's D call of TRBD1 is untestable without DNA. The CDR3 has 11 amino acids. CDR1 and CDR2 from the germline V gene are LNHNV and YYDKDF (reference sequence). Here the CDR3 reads CATRDIYGYTF.

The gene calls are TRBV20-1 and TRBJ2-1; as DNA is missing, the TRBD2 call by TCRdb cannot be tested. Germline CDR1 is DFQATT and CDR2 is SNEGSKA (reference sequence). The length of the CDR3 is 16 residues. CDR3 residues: CSARDTSGRRYNEQFF.

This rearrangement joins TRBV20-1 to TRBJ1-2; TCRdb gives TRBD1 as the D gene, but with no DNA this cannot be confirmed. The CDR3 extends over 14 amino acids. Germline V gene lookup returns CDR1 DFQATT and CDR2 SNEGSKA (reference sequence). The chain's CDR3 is CSARVDREPYGYTF.

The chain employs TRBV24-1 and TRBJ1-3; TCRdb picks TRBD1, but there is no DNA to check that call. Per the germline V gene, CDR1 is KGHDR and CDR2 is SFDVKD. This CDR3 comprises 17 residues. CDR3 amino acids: CATSDSRRGDSGNTIYF.

CDR3 sequence: CASSLVASGSAYEQYF. V usage is TRBV7-2 and J usage is TRBJ2-7. CDR3 size: 16 residues. Germline loops: CDR1 SGHTA, CDR2 FQGNSA.

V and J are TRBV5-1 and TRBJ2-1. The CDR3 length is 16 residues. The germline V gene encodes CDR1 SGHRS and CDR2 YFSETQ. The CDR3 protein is CASSFGLEPSYNEQFF.

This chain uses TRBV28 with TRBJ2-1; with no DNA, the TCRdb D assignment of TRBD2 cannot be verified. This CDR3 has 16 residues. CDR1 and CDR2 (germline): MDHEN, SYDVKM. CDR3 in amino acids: CASSLWLREGSNEQFF.